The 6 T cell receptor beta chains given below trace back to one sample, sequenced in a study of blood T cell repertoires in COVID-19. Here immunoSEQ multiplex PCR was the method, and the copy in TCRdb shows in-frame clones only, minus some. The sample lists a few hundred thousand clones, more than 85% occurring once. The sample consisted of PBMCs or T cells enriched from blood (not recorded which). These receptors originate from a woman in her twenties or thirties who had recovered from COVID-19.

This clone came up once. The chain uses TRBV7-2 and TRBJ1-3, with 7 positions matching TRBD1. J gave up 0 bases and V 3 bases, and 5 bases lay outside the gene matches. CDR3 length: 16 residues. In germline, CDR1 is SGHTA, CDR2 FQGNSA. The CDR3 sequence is CASSFSGTVSGNTIYF. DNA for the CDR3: TGTGCCAGCAGCTTTTCCGGGACAGTCTCTGGAAACACCATATATTTT. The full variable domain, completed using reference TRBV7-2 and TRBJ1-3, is GAGVSQSPSNKVTEKGKDVELRCDPISGHTALYWYRQSLGQGLEFLIYFQGNSAPDKSGLPSDRFSAERTGGSVSTLTIQRTQQEDSAVYLCASSFSGTVSGNTIYFGEGSWLTVV.

The chain's CDR3 is CASSPYPDQETQYF. The CDR3 coding sequence is TGTGCCAGCAGCCCCTATCCTGACCAAGAGACCCAGTACTTC. The chain links TRBV9 to TRBJ2-5; no reliable D call. Germline V gene sequence: CDR1 SGDLS, CDR2 YYNGEE. The CDR3 totals 14 residues. V was pared by 4 bases and J by 0 bases, with 10 bases between.

The CDR3 region has the DNA TGTGCCAGCAGCCGAACTAGCGGGTTTTACAATGAGCAGTTCTTC. Its protein product is CASSRTSGFYNEQFF. This chain links TRBV7-6 with TRBJ2-1; TRBD2 agrees at 9 bases. Germline trimming cut 5 bases from V and 4 bases from J; bases unmatched to any gene: 6. Germline V CDR1 and CDR2: SGHVS, FNYEAQ. This CDR3 spans 15 amino acids. Full variable domain (remainder filled in from reference TRBV7-6 and TRBJ2-1): GAGVSQSPRYKVTKRGQDVALRCDPISGHVSLYWYRQALGQGPEFLTYFNYEAQQDKSGLPNDRFSAERPEGSISTLTIQRTEQRDSAMYRCASSRTSGFYNEQFFGPGTRLTVL.

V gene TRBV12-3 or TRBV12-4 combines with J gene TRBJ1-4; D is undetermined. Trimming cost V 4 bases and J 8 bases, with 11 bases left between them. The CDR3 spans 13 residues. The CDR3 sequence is CASSSLGGEKLFF. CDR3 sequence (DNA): TGTGCCAGCAGTTCCCTTGGAGGGGAAAAACTGTTTTTT.

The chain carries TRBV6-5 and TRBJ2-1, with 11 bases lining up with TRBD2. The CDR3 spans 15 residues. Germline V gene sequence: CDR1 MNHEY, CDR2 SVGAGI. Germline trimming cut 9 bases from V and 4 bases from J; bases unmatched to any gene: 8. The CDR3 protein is CASNPGTSGYNEQFF. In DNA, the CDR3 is TGTGCCAGTAACCCCGGGACTAGCGGATACAATGAGCAGTTCTTC.

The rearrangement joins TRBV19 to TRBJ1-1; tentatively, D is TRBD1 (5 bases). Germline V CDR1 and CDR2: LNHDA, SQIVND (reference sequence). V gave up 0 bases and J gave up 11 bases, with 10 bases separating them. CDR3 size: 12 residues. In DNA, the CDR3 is TGTGCCAGTAGTATAGAGGGCAGGGTTGCTTTCTTT. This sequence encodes CASSIEGRVAFF.